A selection of T cell receptor beta chains follows, all from one sample in a study of Ad26.COV2.S vaccination and SARS-CoV-2 variants. The method was immunoSEQ multiplex PCR; TCRdb's version includes in-frame clones alone and lacks a portion of them. The data show about 390,000 clones, with 92% seen just once and about 1.7% held by the top ten. The sequenced sample was peripheral blood, obtained in a trial of Ad26.COV2.S vaccine versus placebo. Source of these receptors: a person between 18 and 65 years old who received the Ad26.COV2.S COVID-19 vaccine or a placebo. Each CDR3 is given with its conserved first and last residue. The D gene is left open where the match is weak. Size tells how often a clone was seen (once, few, many) or the class of an expanded clone, and some rows leave it out.

CDR3 DNA: TGCAGTGCTAGTGGACTAGCGGGGGGAATGAGCTCCTACAATGAGCAGTTCTTC
CDR3 protein: CSASGLAGGMSSYNEQFF
J gene: TRBJ2-1
D gene: TRBD2
V gene: TRBV20-1
clone size: once

CDR3 DNA: TGTGCCAGCAGCCAGAGCGCAGGTACGCAGTATTTT
CDR3 protein: CASSQSAGTQYF
J gene: TRBJ2-3
D gene: NA
V gene: TRBV14
clone size: once

CDR3 DNA: TGTGCCAGCAGCTCCCTGACAGGGTTGTATGAAAAACTGTTTTTT
CDR3 protein: CASSSLTGLYEKLFF
J gene: TRBJ1-4
D gene: TRBD1
V gene: TRBV11-2
clone size: NA

CDR3 DNA: TGTGCCAGCAGCCCCCGAACAGGGGCCCGCGGGGCCGAGCAGTACTTC
CDR3 protein: CASSPRTGARGAEQYF
J gene: TRBJ2-7
D gene: NA
V gene: TRBV9
clone size: few

CDR3 DNA: TGCGCCAGCAGCTTAGCGGACAGGAACTATGGCTACACCTTC
CDR3 protein: CASSLADRNYGYTF
J gene: TRBJ1-2
D gene: TRBD1
V gene: TRBV5-1
clone size: NA

CDR3 DNA: TGCGCCAGCAGTGAAAGTGGTACAAATCAGCCCCAGCATTTT
CDR3 protein: CASSESGTNQPQHF
J gene: TRBJ1-5
D gene: NA
V gene: TRBV10-2
clone size: once

CDR3 DNA: TGTGCCAGCAGCTTAGGACAGGGAAAGTACACTGAAGCTTTCTTT
CDR3 protein: CASSLGQGKYTEAFF
J gene: TRBJ1-1
D gene: TRBD1
V gene: TRBV7-9
clone size: NA

CDR3 DNA: TGCGCCAGCAGCTTGGTGGGGGGCCATAACAATGAGCAGTTCTTC
CDR3 protein: CASSLVGGHNNEQFF
J gene: TRBJ2-1
D gene: NA
V gene: TRBV5-1
clone size: once

CDR3 DNA: TGTGCCAGCAGCCTGCTGGCAACCGGGGAGCTGTTTTTT
CDR3 protein: CASSLLATGELFF
J gene: TRBJ2-2
D gene: NA
V gene: TRBV11-2
clone size: NA

CDR3 DNA: TGTGCCACCAGCTTACAGGTGGGGTACGAGCAGTACTTC
CDR3 protein: CATSLQVGYEQYF
J gene: TRBJ2-7
D gene: NA
V gene: TRBV15
clone size: NA

CDR3 DNA: TGCAGTGCTAGCTTGTCTTACGAGCAGTACTTC
CDR3 protein: CSASLSYEQYF
J gene: TRBJ2-7
D gene: NA
V gene: TRBV20-1
clone size: few

CDR3 DNA: TGTGCCTGGAGTGTTGGGGCTTACGAGCAGTACTTC
CDR3 protein: CAWSVGAYEQYF
J gene: TRBJ2-7
D gene: NA
V gene: TRBV30
clone size: NA

CDR3 DNA: TGTGCCAGCAGTGAGTCGCCGGGGACCGGGGAGCTGTTTTTT
CDR3 protein: CASSESPGTGELFF
J gene: TRBJ2-2
D gene: NA
V gene: TRBV6-4
clone size: NA

CDR3 DNA: TGTGCCAGCAGCTCGACAGGGGCGAATGAAAAACTGTTTTTT
CDR3 protein: CASSSTGANEKLFF
J gene: TRBJ1-4
D gene: TRBD1
V gene: TRBV7-9
clone size: NA

CDR3 DNA: TGTGCCAGCAGTTTATGGGTTGGTAGCGGGGGGGTCCAGGATACGCAGTATTTT
CDR3 protein: CASSLWVGSGGVQDTQYF
J gene: TRBJ2-3
D gene: TRBD2
V gene: TRBV28
clone size: NA

CDR3 DNA: TGTGCCAGTAGTATAGGGGCAGTCACTGAAGCTTTCTTT
CDR3 protein: CASSIGAVTEAFF
J gene: TRBJ1-1
D gene: NA
V gene: TRBV19
clone size: NA

CDR3 DNA: TGTGCCAGTACCCCCCCCTTGGGCGTTGCGAACACCGGGGAGCTGTTTTTT
CDR3 protein: CASTPPLGVANTGELFF
J gene: TRBJ2-2
D gene: NA
V gene: TRBV19
clone size: NA

CDR3 DNA: TGTGCCAGCTCACCACCGCCCTGGGACAGCTATGGCTACACCTTC
CDR3 protein: CASSPPPWDSYGYTF
J gene: TRBJ1-2
D gene: TRBD1
V gene: TRBV18
clone size: NA

CDR3 DNA: TGTGCCAGCAGTTACGTGGACGGCTACGAGCAGTACTTC
CDR3 protein: CASSYVDGYEQYF
J gene: TRBJ2-7
D gene: NA
V gene: TRBV6-6
clone size: NA

CDR3 DNA: TGTGCCAGTAGTATAGTATCCGAGAGTTCCTACAATGAGCAGTTCTTC
CDR3 protein: CASSIVSESSYNEQFF
J gene: TRBJ2-1
D gene: NA
V gene: TRBV19
clone size: once

CDR3 DNA: TGTGCCAGTAGTCCCCTGACAGGGGGCGGCTATGGCTACACCTTC
CDR3 protein: CASSPLTGGGYGYTF
J gene: TRBJ1-2
D gene: TRBD1
V gene: TRBV19
clone size: few

CDR3 DNA: TGTGCCAGCAGCTTCGGGGGGGAACAAGAGACCCAGTACTTC
CDR3 protein: CASSFGGEQETQYF
J gene: TRBJ2-5
D gene: TRBD2
V gene: TRBV7-6
clone size: NA

CDR3 DNA: TGTGCCTGGAGTGTCGGGACAGGGTCGGCAGATACGCAGTATTTT
CDR3 protein: CAWSVGTGSADTQYF
J gene: TRBJ2-3
D gene: TRBD1
V gene: TRBV30
clone size: once

CDR3 DNA: TGCGCCAGCAGCCACGGACAGGGGATGGGGAATAATTCACCCCTCCACTTT
CDR3 protein: CASSHGQGMGNNSPLHF
J gene: TRBJ1-6
D gene: TRBD1
V gene: TRBV4-3
clone size: NA

CDR3 DNA: TGCGCCAGCAGCCGGGACTACCAAGAGACCCAGTACTTC
CDR3 protein: CASSRDYQETQYF
J gene: TRBJ2-5
D gene: NA
V gene: TRBV5-1
clone size: NA

CDR3 DNA: TGCGCCAGCAGCCGAGGTGAGGGGGCGGACACTGAAGCTTTCTTT
CDR3 protein: CASSRGEGADTEAFF
J gene: TRBJ1-1
D gene: TRBD1
V gene: TRBV4-1
clone size: NA

CDR3 DNA: TGTGCCAGCAGCTCCGGACAGGGGTACGAGCAGTACTTC
CDR3 protein: CASSSGQGYEQYF
J gene: TRBJ2-7
D gene: TRBD1
V gene: TRBV5-6
clone size: NA

CDR3 DNA: TGTGCCAGCAGTGAGAGGGTCGTGGGCGATACGCAGTATTTT
CDR3 protein: CASSERVVGDTQYF
J gene: TRBJ2-3
D gene: NA
V gene: TRBV6-1
clone size: NA

CDR3 DNA: TGTGCCAGCTCAAAGGGACAGGGGTACGAGCAGTACTTC
CDR3 protein: CASSKGQGYEQYF
J gene: TRBJ2-7
D gene: TRBD1
V gene: TRBV18
clone size: NA

CDR3 DNA: TGTGCCAGCTCACCGCACCCCTTAACAGGGGACTATGGCTACACCTTC
CDR3 protein: CASSPHPLTGDYGYTF
J gene: TRBJ1-2
D gene: TRBD1
V gene: TRBV18
clone size: once

CDR3 DNA: TGTGCCACCAGTGACCCTAGTTTAGGGTACGAGCAGTACTTC
CDR3 protein: CATSDPSLGYEQYF
J gene: TRBJ2-7
D gene: NA
V gene: TRBV24-1
clone size: NA

CDR3 DNA: TGTGCCAGCAGCTGGGGCGGGGCGGCAGGAGATACGCAGTATTTT
CDR3 protein: CASSWGGAAGDTQYF
J gene: TRBJ2-3
D gene: NA
V gene: TRBV7-2
clone size: NA